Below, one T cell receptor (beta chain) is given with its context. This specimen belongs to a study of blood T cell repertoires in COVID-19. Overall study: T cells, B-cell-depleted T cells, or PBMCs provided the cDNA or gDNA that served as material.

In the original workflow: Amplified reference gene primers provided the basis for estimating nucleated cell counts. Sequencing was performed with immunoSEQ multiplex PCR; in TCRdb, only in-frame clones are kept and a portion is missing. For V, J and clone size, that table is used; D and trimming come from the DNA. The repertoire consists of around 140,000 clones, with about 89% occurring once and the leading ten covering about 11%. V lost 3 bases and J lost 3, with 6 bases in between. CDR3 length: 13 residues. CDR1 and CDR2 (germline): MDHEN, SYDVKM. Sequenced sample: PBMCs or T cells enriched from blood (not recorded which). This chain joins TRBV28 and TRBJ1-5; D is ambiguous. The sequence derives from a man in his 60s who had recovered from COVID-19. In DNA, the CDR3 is TGTGCCAGCAGTTTGAGGATCAATCAGCCCCAGCATTTT. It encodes CASSLRINQPQHF. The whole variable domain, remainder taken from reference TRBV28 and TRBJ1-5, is DVKVTQSSRYLVKRTGEKVFLECVQDMDHENMFWYRQDPGLGLRLIYFSYDVKMKEKGDIPEGYSVSREKKERFSLILESASTNQTSMYLCASSLRINQPQHFGDGTRLSIL.